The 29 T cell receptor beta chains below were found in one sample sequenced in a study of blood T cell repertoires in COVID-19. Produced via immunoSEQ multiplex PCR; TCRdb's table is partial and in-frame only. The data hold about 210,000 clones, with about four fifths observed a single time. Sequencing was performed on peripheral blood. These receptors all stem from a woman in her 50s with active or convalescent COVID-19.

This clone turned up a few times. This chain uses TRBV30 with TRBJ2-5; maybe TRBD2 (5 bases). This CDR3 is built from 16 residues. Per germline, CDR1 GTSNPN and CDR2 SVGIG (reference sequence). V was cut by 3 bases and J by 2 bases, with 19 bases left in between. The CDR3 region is CAWSALGAREQETQYF. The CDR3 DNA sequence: TGTGCCTGGAGCGCGCTGGGAGCGAGAGAACAAGAGACCCAGTACTTC.

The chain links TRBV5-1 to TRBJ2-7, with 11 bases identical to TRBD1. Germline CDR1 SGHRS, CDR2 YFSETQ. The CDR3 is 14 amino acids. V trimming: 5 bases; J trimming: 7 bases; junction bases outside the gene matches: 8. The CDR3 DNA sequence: TGCGCCAGCAGTTTCGGACAGGGGGCAGGGGAGCAGTACGTC. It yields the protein CASSFGQGAGEQYV.

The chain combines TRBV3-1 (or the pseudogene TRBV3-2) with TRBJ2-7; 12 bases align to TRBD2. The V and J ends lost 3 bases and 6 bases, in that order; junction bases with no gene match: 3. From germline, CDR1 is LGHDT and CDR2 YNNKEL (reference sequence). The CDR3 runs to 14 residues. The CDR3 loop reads CASSQASGGGEQYF. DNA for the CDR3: TGTGCCAGCAGCCAGGCTAGCGGGGGGGGCGAGCAGTACTTC.

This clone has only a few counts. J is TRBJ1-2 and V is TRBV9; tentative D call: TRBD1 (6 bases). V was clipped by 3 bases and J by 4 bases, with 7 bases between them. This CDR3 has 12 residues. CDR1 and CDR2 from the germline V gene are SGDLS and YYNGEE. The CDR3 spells CASSEDSYGYTF. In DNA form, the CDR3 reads TGTGCCAGCAGCGAGGACAGCTATGGCTACACCTTC.

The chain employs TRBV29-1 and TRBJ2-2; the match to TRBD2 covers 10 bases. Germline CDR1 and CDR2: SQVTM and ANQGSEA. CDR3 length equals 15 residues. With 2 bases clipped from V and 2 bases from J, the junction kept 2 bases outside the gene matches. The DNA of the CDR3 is TGCAGCGTTGAAACTAGCGGGGCAAACACCGGGGAGCTGTTTTTT. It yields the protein CSVETSGANTGELFF.

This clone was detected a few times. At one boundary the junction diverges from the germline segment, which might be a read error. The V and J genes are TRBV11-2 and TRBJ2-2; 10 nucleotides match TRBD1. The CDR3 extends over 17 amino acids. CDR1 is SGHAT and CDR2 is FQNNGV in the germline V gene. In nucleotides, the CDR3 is TGTGCCAGCAGCTTAGATCTCATAACATCGAGGACAGGGGGGCTGTTTTTT. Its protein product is CASSLDLITSRTGGLFF.

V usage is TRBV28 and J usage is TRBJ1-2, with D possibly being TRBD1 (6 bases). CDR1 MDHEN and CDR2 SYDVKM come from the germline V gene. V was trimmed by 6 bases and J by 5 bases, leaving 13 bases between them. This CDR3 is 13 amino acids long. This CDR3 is CASRGIQGYGYTF. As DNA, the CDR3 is TGTGCCAGCAGGGGGATCCAGGGGTATGGCTACACCTTC.

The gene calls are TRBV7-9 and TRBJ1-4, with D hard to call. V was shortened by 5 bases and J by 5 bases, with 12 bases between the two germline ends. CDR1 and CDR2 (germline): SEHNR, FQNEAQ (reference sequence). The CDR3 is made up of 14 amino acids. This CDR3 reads CASSLWGENEKLFF. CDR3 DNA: TGTGCCAGCAGCCTATGGGGAGAGAATGAAAAACTGTTTTTT.

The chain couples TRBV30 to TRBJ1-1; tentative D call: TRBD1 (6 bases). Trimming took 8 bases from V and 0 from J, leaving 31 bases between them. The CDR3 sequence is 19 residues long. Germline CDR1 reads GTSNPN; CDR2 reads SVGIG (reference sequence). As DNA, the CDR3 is TGTGCCCACCGAACAGGGTTCAGTCGAGGGGTTACTCTGAACACTGAAGCTTTCTTT. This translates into CAHRTGFSRGVTLNTEAFF.

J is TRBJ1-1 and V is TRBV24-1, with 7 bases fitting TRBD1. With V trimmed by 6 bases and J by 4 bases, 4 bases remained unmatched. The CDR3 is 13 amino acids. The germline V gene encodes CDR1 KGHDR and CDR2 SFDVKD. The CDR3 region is CATSRQGGTEAFF. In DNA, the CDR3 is TGTGCCACCAGTCGACAGGGCGGCACTGAAGCTTTCTTT.

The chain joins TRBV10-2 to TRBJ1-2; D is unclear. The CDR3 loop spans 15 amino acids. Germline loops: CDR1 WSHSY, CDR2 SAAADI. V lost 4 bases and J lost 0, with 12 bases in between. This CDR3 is CASSAPEMSNYGYTF. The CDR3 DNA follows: TGCGCCAGCAGTGCACCCGAGATGTCTAACTATGGCTACACCTTC.

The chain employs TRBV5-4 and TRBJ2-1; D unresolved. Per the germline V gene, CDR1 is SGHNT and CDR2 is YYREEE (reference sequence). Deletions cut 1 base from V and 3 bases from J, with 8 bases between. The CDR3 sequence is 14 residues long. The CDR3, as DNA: TGTGCCAGCAGCTTGACAAACCGCTACAATGAGCAGTTCTTC. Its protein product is CASSLTNRYNEQFF.

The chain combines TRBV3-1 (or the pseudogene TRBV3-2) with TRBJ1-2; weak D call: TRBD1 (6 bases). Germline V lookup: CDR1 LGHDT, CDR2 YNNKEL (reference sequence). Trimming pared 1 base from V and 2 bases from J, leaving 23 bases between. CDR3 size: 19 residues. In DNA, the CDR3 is TGTGCCAGCAGCCAAGGACTCGCTACCGGGGGGCAGGCAAACTATGGCTACACCTTC. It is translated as CASSQGLATGGQANYGYTF.

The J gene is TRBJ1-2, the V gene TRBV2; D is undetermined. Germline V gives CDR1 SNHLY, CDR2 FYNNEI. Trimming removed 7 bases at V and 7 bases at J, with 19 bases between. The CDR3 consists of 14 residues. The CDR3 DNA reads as TGTGCCAGCACCACCTCAGCGGGAGCCCCTGGCTACACCTTC. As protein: CASTTSAGAPGYTF.

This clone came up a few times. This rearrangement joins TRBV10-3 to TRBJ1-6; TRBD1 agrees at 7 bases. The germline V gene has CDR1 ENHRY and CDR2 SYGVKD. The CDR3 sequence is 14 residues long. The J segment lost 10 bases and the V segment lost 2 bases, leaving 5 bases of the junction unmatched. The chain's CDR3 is CAISEGTVVSPLHF. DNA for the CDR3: TGTGCCATCAGTGAGGGGACAGTCGTCTCACCCCTCCACTTT.

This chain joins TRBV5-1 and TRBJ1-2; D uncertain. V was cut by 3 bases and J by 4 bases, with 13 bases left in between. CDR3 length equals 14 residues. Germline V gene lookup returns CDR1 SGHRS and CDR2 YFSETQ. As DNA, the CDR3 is TGCGCCAGCAGCTCGTCTGGAGGGTCCTATGGCTACACCTTC. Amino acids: CASSSSGGSYGYTF.

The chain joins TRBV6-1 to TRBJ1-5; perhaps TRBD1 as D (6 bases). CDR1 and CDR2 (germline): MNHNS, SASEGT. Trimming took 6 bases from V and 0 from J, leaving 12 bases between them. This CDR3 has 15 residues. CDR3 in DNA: TGTGCCAGCAGGCCTACAGGGAATAGCAATCAGCCCCAGCATTTT. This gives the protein CASRPTGNSNQPQHF.

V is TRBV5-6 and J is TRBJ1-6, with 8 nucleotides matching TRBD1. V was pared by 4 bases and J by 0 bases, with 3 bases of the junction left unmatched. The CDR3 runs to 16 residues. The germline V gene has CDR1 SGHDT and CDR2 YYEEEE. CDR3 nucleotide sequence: TGTGCCAGCAGCGGACAGGGAGGCTCCTATAATTCACCCCTCCACTTT. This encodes CASSGQGGSYNSPLHF.

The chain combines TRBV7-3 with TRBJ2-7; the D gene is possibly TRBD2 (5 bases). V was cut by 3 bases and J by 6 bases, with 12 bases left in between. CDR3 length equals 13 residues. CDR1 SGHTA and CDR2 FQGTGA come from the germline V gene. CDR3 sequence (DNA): TGTGCCAGCAGCTTGGGCGGGCCCTCCGAGCAGTACTTC. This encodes CASSLGGPSEQYF. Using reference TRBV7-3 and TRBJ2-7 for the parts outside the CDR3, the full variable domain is GAGVSQTPSNKVTEKGKYVELRCDPISGHTALYWYRQSLGQGPEFLIYFQGTGAADDSGLPNDRFFAVRPEGSVSTLKIQRTERGDSAVYLCASSLGGPSEQYFGPGTRLTVT.

The CDR3: CASSFAGQPQHF. The DNA of the CDR3 is TGTGCCAGTAGTTTTGCTGGCCAGCCCCAGCATTTT. The chain links TRBV19 to TRBJ1-5; D unclear. This CDR3 is built from 12 residues. Germline loops: CDR1 LNHDA, CDR2 SQIVND (reference sequence). V was trimmed by 5 bases and J by 7 bases, leaving 9 bases between them.

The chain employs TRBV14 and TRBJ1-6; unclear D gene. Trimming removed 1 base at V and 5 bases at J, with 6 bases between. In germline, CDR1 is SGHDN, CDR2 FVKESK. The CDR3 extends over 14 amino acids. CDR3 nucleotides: TGTGCCAGCAGCCAAGGACTCAATAATTCACCCCTCCACTTT. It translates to CASSQGLNNSPLHF.

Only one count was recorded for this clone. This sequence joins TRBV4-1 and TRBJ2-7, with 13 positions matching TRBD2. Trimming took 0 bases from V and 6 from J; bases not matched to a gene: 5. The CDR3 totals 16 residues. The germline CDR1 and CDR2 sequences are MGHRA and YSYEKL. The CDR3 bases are TGCGCCAGCAGCCAAGATATTGGACTAGCGGGAGTCGAGCAGTACTTC. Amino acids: CASSQDIGLAGVEQYF.

In nucleotides, the CDR3 is TGCGCCAGCAGGCCGACAGGGAACTATAATGAAAAACTGTTTTTT. Protein: CASRPTGNYNEKLFF. This chain uses TRBV10-1 with TRBJ1-4, with 7 bases identical to TRBD1. The CDR3 totals 15 residues. After removal of 6 bases from V and 4 bases from J, the junction contained 8 bases not matched to a gene. Germline CDR1 and CDR2: WNHNN and SYGVQD (reference sequence).

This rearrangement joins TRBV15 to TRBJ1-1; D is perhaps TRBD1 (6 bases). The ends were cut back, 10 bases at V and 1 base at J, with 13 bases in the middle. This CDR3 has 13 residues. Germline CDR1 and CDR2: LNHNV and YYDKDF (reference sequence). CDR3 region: CAISTGRNTEAFF. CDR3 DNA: TGTGCCATCTCTACAGGGCGGAACACTGAAGCTTTCTTT.

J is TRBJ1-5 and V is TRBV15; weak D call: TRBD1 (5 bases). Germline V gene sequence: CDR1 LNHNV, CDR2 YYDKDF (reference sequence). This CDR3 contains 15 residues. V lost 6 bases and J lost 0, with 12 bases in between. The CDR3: CATSDRRVSNQPQHF. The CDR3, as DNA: TGTGCCACCAGTGACAGACGAGTTAGCAATCAGCCCCAGCATTTT.

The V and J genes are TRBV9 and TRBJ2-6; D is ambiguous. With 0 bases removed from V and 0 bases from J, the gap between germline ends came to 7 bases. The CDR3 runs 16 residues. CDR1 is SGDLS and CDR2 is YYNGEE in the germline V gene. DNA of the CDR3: TGTGCCAGCAGCGTAGACAGTAGCTCTGGGGCCAACGTCCTGACTTTC. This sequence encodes CASSVDSSSGANVLTF.

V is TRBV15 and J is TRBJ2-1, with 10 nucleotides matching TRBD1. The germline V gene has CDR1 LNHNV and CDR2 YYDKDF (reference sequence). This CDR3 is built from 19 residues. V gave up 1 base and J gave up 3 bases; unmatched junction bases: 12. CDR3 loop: CATSRGDRGRRGVYNEQFF. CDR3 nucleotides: TGTGCCACCAGCAGAGGCGACAGGGGGCGGCGGGGGGTCTACAATGAGCAGTTCTTC.

CDR3 amino acids: CAISETGPGEKLFF. The CDR3 DNA is TGTGCCATCAGTGAGACAGGGCCTGGTGAAAAACTGTTTTTT. This sequence joins TRBV10-3 and TRBJ1-4, with D perhaps TRBD1 (6 bases). The CDR3 length is 14 residues. V shed 2 bases and J shed 7 bases, with 11 bases lying between them. The V gene's germline CDR1 is ENHRY and CDR2 SYGVKD.

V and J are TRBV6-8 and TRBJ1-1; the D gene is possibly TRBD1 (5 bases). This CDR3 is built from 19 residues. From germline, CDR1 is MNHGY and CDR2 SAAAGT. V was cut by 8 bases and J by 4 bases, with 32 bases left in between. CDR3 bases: TGTGCCAGCGGCCAGGAAAGGGGTTCAGGCGAGAATCGCCCCACTGAAGCTTTCTTT. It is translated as CASGQERGSGENRPTEAFF.